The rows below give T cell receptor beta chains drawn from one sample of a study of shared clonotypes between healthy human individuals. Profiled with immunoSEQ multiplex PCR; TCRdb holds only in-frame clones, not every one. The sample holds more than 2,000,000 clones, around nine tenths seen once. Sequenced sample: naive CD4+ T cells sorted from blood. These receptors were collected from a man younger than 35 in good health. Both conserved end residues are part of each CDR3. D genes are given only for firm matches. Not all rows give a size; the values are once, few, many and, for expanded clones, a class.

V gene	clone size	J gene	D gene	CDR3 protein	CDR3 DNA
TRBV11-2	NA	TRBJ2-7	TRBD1	CASSSPRYRGGYEQYF	TGTGCCAGCAGCTCACCCCGGTACAGGGGTGGTTACGAGCAGTATTTC
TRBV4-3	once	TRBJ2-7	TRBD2	CASSQGGTSTYEQYF	TGCGCCAGCAGCCAGGGGGGGACTTCCACCTACGAGCAGTACTTC
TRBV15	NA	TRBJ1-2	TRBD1	CATSRDTGTQGAKGGYTF	TGTGCCACCAGCAGAGATACAGGGACACAGGGGGCTAAAGGGGGCTACACCTTC
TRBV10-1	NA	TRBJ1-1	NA	CASSEAQGFEAFF	TGCGCCAGCAGTGAGGCCCAAGGGTTCGAAGCTTTCTTT
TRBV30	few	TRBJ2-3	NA	CAWSGTDTQYF	TGTGCCTGGAGTGGGACAGATACGCAGTATTTT
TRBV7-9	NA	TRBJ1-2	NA	CASSSPRLGYGYTF	TGTGCCAGCAGCTCCCCTAGGTTGGGTTATGGCTACACCTTC
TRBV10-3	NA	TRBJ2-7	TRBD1	CAITPDRGESYEQYF	TGTGCCATCACCCCAGACAGGGGAGAAAGTTACGAGCAGTACTTC
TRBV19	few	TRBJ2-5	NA	CASSVVRGETQYF	TGTGCCAGTAGTGTGGTGCGCGGGGAGACCCAGTACTTC
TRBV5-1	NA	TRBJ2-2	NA	CASSPDTNTGELFF	TGCGCCAGCAGCCCAGACACGAACACCGGGGAGCTGTTTTTT
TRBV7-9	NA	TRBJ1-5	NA	CASSLLNRAVNQPQHF	TGTGCCAGCAGCTTGCTTAACAGGGCCGTCAATCAGCCCCAGCATTTT
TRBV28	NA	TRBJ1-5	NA	CASCEAGVASSNQPQHF	TGTGCCAGTTGTGAGGCAGGGGTGGCTTCTAGCAATCAGCCCCAGCATTTT
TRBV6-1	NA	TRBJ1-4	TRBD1	CASSELQGRTNEKLFF	TGTGCCAGCAGTGAACTACAGGGGAGGACTAATGAAAAACTGTTTTTT
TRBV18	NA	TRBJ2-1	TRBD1	CASSPQQGVSNEQFF	TGTGCCAGCTCACCCCAACAGGGGGTAAGCAATGAGCAGTTCTTC
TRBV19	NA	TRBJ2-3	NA	CASSIVGLGADTQYF	TGTGCCAGTAGTATAGTGGGCTTGGGGGCAGATACGCAGTATTTT
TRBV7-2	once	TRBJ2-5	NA	CASTRTHPQETQYF	TGTGCCAGCACCAGAACCCACCCCCAAGAGACCCAGTACTTC
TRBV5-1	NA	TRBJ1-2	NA	CASSLGSGYGYTF	TGCGCCAGCAGCTTGGGGTCAGGGTACGGCTACACCTTC
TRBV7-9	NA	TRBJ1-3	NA	CASSLTGTRGNTIYF	TGTGCCAGCAGCCTAACGGGGACGAGGGGAAACACCATATATTTT
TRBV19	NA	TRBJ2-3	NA	CASSIVASTDTQYF	TGTGCCAGTAGTATAGTTGCGTCCACAGATACGCAGTATTTT
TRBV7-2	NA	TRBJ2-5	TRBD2	CASSPGTSGRYQETQYF	TGTGCCAGCAGCCCGGGGACTAGCGGGAGATACCAAGAGACCCAGTACTTC
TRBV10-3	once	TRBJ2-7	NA	CAISESLIGEQYF	TGTGCCATCAGTGAGTCGTTAATAGGAGAGCAGTACTTC
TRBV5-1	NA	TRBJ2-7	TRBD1	CASSLGTGKGYEQYF	TGCGCCAGCAGCTTGGGGACAGGGAAGGGGTACGAGCAGTACTTC
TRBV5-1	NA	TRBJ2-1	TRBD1	CASSITGTGAYNEQFF	TGCGCCAGCAGCATCACCGGGACAGGGGCCTACAATGAGCAGTTCTTC
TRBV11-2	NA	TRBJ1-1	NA	CASSLGGFNTEAFF	TGTGCCAGCAGCTTAGGGGGGTTCAACACTGAAGCTTTCTTT
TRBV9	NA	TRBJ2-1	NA	CASSVASLFHEQFF	TGTGCCAGCAGCGTGGCCAGTCTCTTCCATGAGCAGTTCTTC